This T cell receptor beta chain was sequenced during a study of OX40 agonist ivuxolimab in advanced cancers. Overall study findings and caveats: Clonal expansion was among the lowest in partial responders at 0.1-3.0 mg/kg, especially CD8+. At doses 0.1 to 3.0 mg/kg, CD4+ and CD8+ clones expanded.

Clones were read by immunoSEQ multiplex PCR, and TCRdb kept only the in-frame ones, dropping some. The data hold approximately 47,000 clones, with 85% to 90% observed a single time. Trimming cost V 11 bases and J 0 bases, with 19 bases left between them. Germline loops: CDR1 SNHLY, CDR2 FYNNEI. The CDR3 loop spans 15 amino acids. This clone has a single count. What it binds is not known. The J gene is TRBJ2-5, the V gene TRBV2; a weak D match, TRBD2 (6 bases). This TCR was sampled from an adult with an advanced solid tumor such as melanoma, head and neck, liver or kidney cancer. The sample consisted of CD4+ or CD8+ T cells sorted from blood, taken in a trial of the OX40 agonist ivuxolimab. The CDR3 sequence is CAGGGVTSNQETQYF. In DNA form, the CDR3 reads TGTGCCGGAGGAGGAGTGACTAGTAACCAAGAGACCCAGTACTTC.